This T cell receptor (beta chain) came from a study of shared clonotypes between healthy human individuals. Findings and limits, study-wide: Memory subsets generally showed lower estimated richness than naive subsets.

This clone was counted only a few times. Its target is unknown. This CDR3 is built from 16 residues. J lost 5 bases, V lost 6 bases, and 15 bases had no gene match. Germline V gene lookup returns CDR1 GTSNPN and CDR2 SVGIG (reference sequence). In the authors' methods: Filtering differed since immunoSEQ provided only junctions, with no quality scores. The assay was immunoSEQ multiplex PCR, and TCRdb's table has in-frame clones only and misses some. That table furnishes V, J and clone size, whereas the DNA furnished D and trimming. Of about a million clones in the sample, around 77% are singletons; the top ten hold approximately 0.9%. Each donor was a Caucasian adult residing in Nashville, Tennessee.

This sequence joins TRBV30 and TRBJ1-1, with TRBD1 identical over 10 bases. Sequencing was performed on memory CD4+ T cells from PBMCs. Documented subset: CD45RA-negative fraction. The clonotype comes from a man aged 18 to 30 in good health. Some clones in this sample may be carry-over from other donors' samples. CDR3 loop: CACATGTGDRGTEAFF. Written as DNA, the CDR3 is TGTGCCTGCGCGACCGGGACAGGGGACAGGGGAACTGAAGCTTTCTTT.